The present entry profiles one T cell receptor beta chain with its context. Its target is not known. Sample-barcoded 5' priming and a J-beta primer mix drove a second PCR of 7 to 11 cycles. TCRdb analysed the 5' RACE reads with MiXCR anew, one entry per CDR3 protein. The data contain approximately 780,000 distinct CDR3 sequences, around 25% of them singletons. CDR1 is DFQATT and CDR2 is SNEGSKA in the germline V gene (reference sequence). V lost 0 bases and J 6 bases, leaving 5 bases between the germline ends. The CDR3 contains 12 residues. This sample was taken from a study of blood T cells in healthy people across ages. The study, taken as a whole, reports: As naive T cell percentage varied, TCR beta diversity correlated strongly with it. Shifts in expanded clonotypes may have been confounded by donor CMV status, which was unknown.

The sample also formed part of further work on T cells of mothers and their children. In that study: Thymic selection shapes TCR recombination output in related pairs, and it does so similarly in unrelated pairs.

This TCR came from a boy between 5 and 17 years old in good health. The rearrangement links TRBV20-1 to TRBJ2-2, with no clear D. The sequenced material came from blood. CDR3 amino acids: CSARDLAGELFF. The CDR3 region has the DNA TGCAGTGCTAGAGATCTGGCCGGGGAGCTGTTTTTT.